These T cell receptor beta chains were read from a single sample in a study of OX40 agonist ivuxolimab in advanced cancers. Profiling relied on immunoSEQ multiplex PCR, and the TCRdb table lists in-frame clones only, not all of them. The sample holds about 73,000 clones; roughly 90% are singletons and the top ten take 0.44%. This material consisted of CD4+ or CD8+ T cells sorted from blood, taken in a trial of the OX40 agonist ivuxolimab. The source is an adult with an advanced solid tumor such as melanoma, head and neck, liver or kidney cancer. Both conserved end residues are part of each CDR3. A D gene is named only where the DNA matches it firmly. Clone size is stated in some rows and not others, as once, few, many or a class when expanded.

V	D	J	size	CDR3	DNA
TRBV6-5	-	TRBJ2-1	-	CASSQGMSYNEQFF	TGTGCCAGCAGTCAAGGGATGTCCTACAATGAGCAGTTCTTC
TRBV4-3	TRBD2	TRBJ2-1	-	CASSQNGRAGYNEQFF	TGCGCCAGCAGCCAAAACGGGAGGGCCGGGTACAATGAGCAGTTCTTC
TRBV5-5	-	TRBJ2-7	-	CASSSQAPSYEQYF	TGTGCCAGCAGCTCACAGGCCCCCTCCTACGAGCAGTACTTC
TRBV28	TRBD2	TRBJ2-3	-	CASSHPPGLAKAKNTDTQYF	TGTGCCAGCAGTCATCCCCCGGGACTAGCGAAGGCGAAAAACACAGATACGCAGTATTTT
TRBV4-1	-	TRBJ2-1	few	CASSQVDMGIISYNEQFF	TGCGCCAGCAGCCAAGTTGATATGGGTATCATCTCCTACAATGAGCAGTTCTTC
TRBV2	TRBD1	TRBJ2-3	-	CASSEGGGADTQYF	TGTGCCAGCAGTGAAGGAGGGGGCGCAGATACGCAGTATTTT
TRBV29-1	-	TRBJ1-4	-	CSVDKGGGEKLFF	TGCAGCGTTGACAAGGGGGGGGGAGAAAAACTGTTTTTT
TRBV7-6	TRBD1	TRBJ2-7	-	CASSFGTGEQYF	TGTGCCAGCAGCTTTGGGACAGGCGAGCAGTACTTC
TRBV19	TRBD2	TRBJ2-1	-	CATRPSGRPNEQFF	TGTGCCACCAGGCCCAGCGGGAGGCCCAATGAGCAGTTCTTC
TRBV6-5	TRBD1	TRBJ2-2	-	CASIRDNRGGGELFF	TGTGCCAGCATTAGGGACAACAGGGGTGGCGGGGAGCTGTTTTTT
TRBV6-6	TRBD2	TRBJ2-1	-	CASSPTSGSLVEQFF	TGTGCCAGCAGCCCGACTAGCGGGAGTCTAGTTGAGCAGTTCTTC
TRBV5-1	-	TRBJ2-3	-	CASGSTGTGTDTQYF	TGCGCCAGCGGATCCACCGGGACTGGCACAGATACGCAGTATTTT
TRBV7-9	-	TRBJ2-3	-	CASSWALGDTDTQYF	TGTGCCAGCAGCTGGGCACTTGGGGACACAGATACGCAGTATTTT
TRBV7-2	TRBD1	TRBJ1-1	-	CASSFSGQQNTEAFF	TGTGCCAGCAGCTTCTCGGGACAGCAGAACACTGAAGCTTTCTTT
TRBV5-1	TRBD2	TRBJ2-7	-	CASSLDGGGAYEQYF	TGCGCCAGCAGCTTGGATGGCGGGGGGGCCTACGAGCAGTACTTC
TRBV19	TRBD2	TRBJ2-3	-	CASSTLLSASGRLNTQYF	TGTGCCAGTAGTACCCTCCTCTCGGCTAGCGGGAGGTTGAATACGCAGTATTTT
TRBV19	TRBD2	TRBJ2-1	once	CASSIRTSGTNEQFF	TGTGCCAGTAGTATCAGGACTAGCGGGACCAATGAGCAGTTCTTC
TRBV7-2	-	TRBJ1-2	-	CASSPQTADYGYTF	TGTGCCAGCAGCCCTCAGACAGCAGACTATGGCTACACCTTC
TRBV11-2	TRBD2	TRBJ2-7	-	CASRLGGGAGLSYEQYF	TGTGCCAGCCGACTGGGTGGGGGAGCGGGACTATCCTACGAGCAGTACTTC
TRBV30	-	TRBJ2-5	-	CAWSRNEGETQYF	TGTGCCTGGAGTCGTAATGAAGGGGAGACCCAGTACTTC